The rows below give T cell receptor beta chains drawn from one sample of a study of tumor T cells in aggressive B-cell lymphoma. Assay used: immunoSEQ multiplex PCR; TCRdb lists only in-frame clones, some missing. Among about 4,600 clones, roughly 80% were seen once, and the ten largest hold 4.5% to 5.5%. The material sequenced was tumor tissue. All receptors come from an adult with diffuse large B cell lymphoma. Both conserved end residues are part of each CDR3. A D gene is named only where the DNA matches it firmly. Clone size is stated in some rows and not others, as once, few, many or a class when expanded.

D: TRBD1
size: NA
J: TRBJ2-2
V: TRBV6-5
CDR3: CASSRDRGAGELFF
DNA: TGTGCCAGCAGCCGTGACAGGGGCGCTGGGGAGCTGTTTTTT

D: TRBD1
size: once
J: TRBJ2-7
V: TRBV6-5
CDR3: CASSFWTGVYHEQYF
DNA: TGTGCCAGCAGTTTTTGGACAGGGGTTTACCACGAGCAGTACTTC

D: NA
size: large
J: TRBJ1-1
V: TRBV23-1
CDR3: CASSQPSRAHTEAFF
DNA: TGCGCCAGCAGTCAACCTTCCAGGGCTCACACTGAAGCTTTCTTT

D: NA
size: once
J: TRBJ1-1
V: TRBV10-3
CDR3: CAISEEVSRLNTEAFF
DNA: TGTGCCATCAGTGAGGAGGTCTCTCGCTTGAACACTGAAGCTTTCTTT

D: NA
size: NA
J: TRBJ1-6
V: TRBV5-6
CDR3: CASSLRGKPNSPLHF
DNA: TGTGCCAGCAGCTTGCGGGGGAAGCCTAATTCACCCCTCCACTTT

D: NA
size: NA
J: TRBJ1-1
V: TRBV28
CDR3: CASSLAQLNTEAFF
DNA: TGTGCCAGCAGTTTAGCACAGTTGAACACTGAAGCTTTCTTT

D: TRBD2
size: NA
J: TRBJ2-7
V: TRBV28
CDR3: CASSSYGLAGVYEQYF
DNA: TGTGCCAGCAGTTCCTACGGACTAGCGGGAGTGTACGAGCAGTACTTC

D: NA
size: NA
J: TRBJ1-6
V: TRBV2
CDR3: CASTAAVSGNSPLHF
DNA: TGTGCCAGCACGGCAGCCGTATCAGGGAATTCACCCCTCCACTTT

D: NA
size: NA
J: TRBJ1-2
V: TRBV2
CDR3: CASIYRGNYGYTF
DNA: TGTGCCAGCATATATAGGGGAAACTATGGCTACACCTTC

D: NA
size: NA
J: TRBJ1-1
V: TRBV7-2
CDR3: CASSLGAVMNTEAFF
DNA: TGTGCCAGCAGCTTAGGGGCTGTCATGAACACTGAAGCTTTCTTT